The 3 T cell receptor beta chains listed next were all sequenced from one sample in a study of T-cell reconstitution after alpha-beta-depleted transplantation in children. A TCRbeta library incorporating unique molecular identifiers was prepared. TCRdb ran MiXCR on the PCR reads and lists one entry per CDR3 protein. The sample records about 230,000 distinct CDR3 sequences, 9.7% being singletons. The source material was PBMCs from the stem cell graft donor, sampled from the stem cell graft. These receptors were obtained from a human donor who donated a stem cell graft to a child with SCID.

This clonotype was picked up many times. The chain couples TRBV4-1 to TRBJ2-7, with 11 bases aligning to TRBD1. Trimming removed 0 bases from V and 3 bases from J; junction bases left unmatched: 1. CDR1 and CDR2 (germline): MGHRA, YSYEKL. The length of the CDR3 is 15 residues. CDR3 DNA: TGCGCCAGCAGCCAAGAAGGGACAGGGGGCTACGAGCAGTACTTC. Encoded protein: CASSQEGTGGYEQYF.

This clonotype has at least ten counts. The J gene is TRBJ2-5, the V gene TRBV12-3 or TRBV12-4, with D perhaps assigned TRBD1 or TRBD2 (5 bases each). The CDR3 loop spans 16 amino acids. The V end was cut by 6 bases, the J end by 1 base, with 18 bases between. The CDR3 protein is CASRLGLRGFQETQYF. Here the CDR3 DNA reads TGTGCCAGCAGACTTGGGTTGAGGGGATTCCAAGAGACCCAGTACTTC.

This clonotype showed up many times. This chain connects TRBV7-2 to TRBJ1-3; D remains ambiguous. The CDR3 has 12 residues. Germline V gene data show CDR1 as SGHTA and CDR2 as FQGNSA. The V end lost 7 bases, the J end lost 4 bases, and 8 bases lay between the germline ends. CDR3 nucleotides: TGTGCCAGCAACATACCCGGAAACACCATATATTTT. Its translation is CASNIPGNTIYF. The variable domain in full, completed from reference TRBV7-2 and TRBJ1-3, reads GAGVSQSPSNKVTEKGKDVELRCDPISGHTALYWYRQSLGQGLEFLIYFQGNSAPDKSGLPSDRFSAERTGGSVSTLTIQRTQQEDSAVYLCASNIPGNTIYFGEGSWLTVV.